This record covers a single T cell receptor beta chain. Its antigen is not identified. Unique-molecular-identifier-tagged TCR beta cDNA libraries were used. In TCRdb, the PCR reads were re-called with MiXCR into one record per CDR3 protein. The sample records 750,000 to 900,000 distinct CDR3 sequences, about half being singletons. The sample comes from a study of post-analysis software for immune sequencing data. The study, taken as a whole, reports: In patients, TRBV5-6, TRBV5-1 and TRBV20-1 belonged to roughly five TRBV segments found more frequently than in controls.

V was shortened by 2 bases and J by 0 bases, with 10 bases between the two germline ends. The CDR3 length is 16 residues. Sequences were obtained from blood. The rearrangement joins TRBV12-3 or TRBV12-4 to TRBJ2-2; D is ambiguous. The clonotype comes from a girl aged 5 to 17 with multiple sclerosis. The CDR3 coding sequence is TGTGCCAGCAGTTTAAAGGGCCCTGCGAACACCGGGGAGCTGTTTTTT. Amino acid sequence: CASSLKGPANTGELFF.